This T cell receptor (beta chain) comes out of a study of blood T cell repertoires in COVID-19. For the study at large: Acute-phase and convalescent COVID-19 samples originated in the United States, Italy and Spain.

The CDR3 runs to 21 residues. Per the germline V gene, CDR1 is MNHEY and CDR2 is SVGEGT. V shed 2 bases, J shed 1 base, and the junction held 16 bases outside the gene matches. In the authors' methods: Nucleated cell counts were estimated from reference gene primer amplification. The protocol was immunoSEQ multiplex PCR, while the TCRdb copy is restricted to in-frame clones and leaves out a portion. Clonal size and the V and J genes are those of that table, whereas D and trimming came from the DNA. The profile shows about 60,000 clones, approximately 80% of them singletons. The rearrangement links TRBV6-2 or TRBV6-3 to TRBJ2-6, with 8 nucleotides matching TRBD1. This TCR was sampled from a man aged 55 to 70 with acute or convalescent COVID-19. Sequencing was done on a sample of peripheral blood. CDR3 nucleotides: TGTGCCAGCAGTTACGTTGACAGGGGCGAGGGGGGATGGTCTGGGGCCAACGTCCTGACTTTC. Amino acid sequence: CASSYVDRGEGGWSGANVLTF.